What follows describes a single TCR beta chain. Its antigen remains unidentified. This sample is part of a study of T-cell reconstitution after alpha-beta-depleted transplantation in children. General study results and limits: Hyperexpanded clones declined; after one year, newly produced T cells mostly supplied diversity. Some patients' high day-60 TCRbeta diversity was attributed to recipient cells surviving conditioning. It was reported that alpha-beta T cells came from several hundred expanded graft clones (about two months after transplant).

Germline-derived CDR1 and CDR2 are SGHRS and YFSETQ. This CDR3 spans 14 amino acids. Trimming took 2 bases from V and 10 from J; bases not matched to a gene: 6. The TCRbeta library incorporated unique molecular identifiers. TCRdb reprocessed the PCR reads with MiXCR, giving one entry per CDR3 protein. The repertoire holds about a million distinct CDR3 sequences, with about 29% as singletons. This receptor was taken from a boy in the first two years of life who had a stem cell transplant for SCID, so the T cells may come from the graft donor. The gene calls are TRBV5-1 and TRBJ1-6, with 7 bases that match TRBD1. The input for sequencing was PBMCs, mostly from graft donor cells, taken 360 days after TCRalphabeta/CD19-depleted stem cell transplant. CDR3 residues: CASSFPDRASPLHF. CDR3 coding DNA: TGCGCCAGCAGCTTTCCCGACAGGGCCTCACCCCTCCACTTT.